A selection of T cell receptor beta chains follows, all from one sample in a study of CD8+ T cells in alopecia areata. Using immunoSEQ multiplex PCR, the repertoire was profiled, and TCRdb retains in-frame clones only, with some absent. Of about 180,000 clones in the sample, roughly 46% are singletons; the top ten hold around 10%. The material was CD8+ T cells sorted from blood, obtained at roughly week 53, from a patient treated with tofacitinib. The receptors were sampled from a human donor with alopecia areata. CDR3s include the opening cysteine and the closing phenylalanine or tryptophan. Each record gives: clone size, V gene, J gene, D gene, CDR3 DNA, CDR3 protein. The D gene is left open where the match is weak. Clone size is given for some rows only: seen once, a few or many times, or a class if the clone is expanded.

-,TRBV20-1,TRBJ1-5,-,TGCAGTGCTAGACAGGGGCAGCCCCAGCATTTT,CSARQGQPQHF
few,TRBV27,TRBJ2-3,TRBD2,TGTGCCAGCAGTTTACTCCCTACTAGCGGTCTGACAGATACGCAGTATTTT,CASSLLPTSGLTDTQYF
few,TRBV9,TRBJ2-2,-,TGTGCCAGCGGGGGCACAACCACCGGGGAGCTGTTTTTT,CASGGTTTGELFF
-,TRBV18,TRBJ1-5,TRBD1,TGTGCCAGCTCACCCGACAGGGGAGTTCAGCCCCAGCATTTT,CASSPDRGVQPQHF
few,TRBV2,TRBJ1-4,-,TGTGCCAGCAATGAGGATACGACAACTAATGAAAAACTGTTTTTT,CASNEDTTTNEKLFF
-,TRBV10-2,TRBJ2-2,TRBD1,TGCGCCAGCAGTGGAGGGGACAGGGCGAACACCGGGGAGCTGTTTTTT,CASSGGDRANTGELFF
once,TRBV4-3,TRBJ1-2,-,TGCGCCAGCAGCAATACCGAAAAGGACTATGGCTACACCTTC,CASSNTEKDYGYTF
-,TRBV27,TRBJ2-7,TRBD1,TGTGCCAGCAGCCAAAGGACAGGGGATGAGCAGTACTTC,CASSQRTGDEQYF
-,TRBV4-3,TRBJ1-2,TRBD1,TGCGCCAGCAGCCCGAAGACCGGGACAGGGAGAGGCTACACCTTC,CASSPKTGTGRGYTF
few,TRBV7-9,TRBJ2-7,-,TGTGCCAGCAGCTTAGAGGGCCCCTACGAGCAGTACTTC,CASSLEGPYEQYF
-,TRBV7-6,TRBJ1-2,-,TGTGCCAGCAGCTTACAGGGAGGGTATGGCTACACCTTC,CASSLQGGYGYTF
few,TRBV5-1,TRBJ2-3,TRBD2,TGCGCCAGCAGCGGCGGGACTAGCGGGGTCACAGATACGCAGTATTTT,CASSGGTSGVTDTQYF
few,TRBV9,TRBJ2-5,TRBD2,TGTGCCAGCAGCGTCAGCGGGATCGTGAGACAAGAGACCCAGTACTTC,CASSVSGIVRQETQYF
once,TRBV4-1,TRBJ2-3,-,TGCGCCAGCAGCCAAGATCTTGAGGGCCCGTCCACAGATACGCAGTATTTT,CASSQDLEGPSTDTQYF
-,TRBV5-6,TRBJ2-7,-,TGTGCCAGCAGCTTACAGGGTTACGAGCAGTACTTC,CASSLQGYEQYF
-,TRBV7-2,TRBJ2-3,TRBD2,TGTGCCAGCAGCTTAGAGATACTAGCGGGGAGGGATACGCAGTATTTT,CASSLEILAGRDTQYF
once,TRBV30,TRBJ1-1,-,TGTGCCTGGAGCAGGGGATTAGCTGAAGCTTTCTTT,CAWSRGLAEAFF
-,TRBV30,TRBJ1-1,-,TGTGCCTGGAGTGGGGGCGCGCCCACTGAAGCTTTCTTT,CAWSGGAPTEAFF
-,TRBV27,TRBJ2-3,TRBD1,TGTGCCAGCAGCGCCACCCGGGACAGGGGGCGGGGTACGCAGTATTTT,CASSATRDRGRGTQYF
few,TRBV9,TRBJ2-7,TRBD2,TGTGCCAGCAGCGTGGGACTAGCGGACTACGAGCAGTACTTC,CASSVGLADYEQYF
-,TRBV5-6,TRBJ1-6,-,TGTGCCAGCAGCTTGGAGGGGAGCTCACCCCTCCACTTT,CASSLEGSSPLHF
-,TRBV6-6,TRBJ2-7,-,TGTGCCAGCAGTACCATGGGGGGCAACTACGAGCAGTACTTC,CASSTMGGNYEQYF
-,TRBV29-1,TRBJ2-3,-,TGCAGCGTGGGCCAAGGCACAGATACGCAGTATTTT,CSVGQGTDTQYF
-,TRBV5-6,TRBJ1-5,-,TGTGCCAGCAGGAAGGGAAATCAGCCCCAGCATTTT,CASRKGNQPQHF